The next 22 T cell receptor beta chains were all read from a single sample in a study of blood T cell repertoires in COVID-19. The table came from immunoSEQ multiplex PCR; TCRdb's copy has only in-frame clones and leaves some out. The table lists some 270,000 clones, under 90% of them singletons, with 1.7% in the top ten. The sequencing input was PBMCs or T cells enriched from blood (not recorded which). The origin of the receptors is a middle-aged woman who had recovered from COVID-19.

This sequence joins TRBV5-6 and TRBJ2-5; TRBD2 is a possible D gene (6 bases). Germline loops: CDR1 SGHDT, CDR2 YYEEEE. The V gene lost 0 bases and the J gene lost 2 bases, with 8 bases spanning the gap. CDR3 length: 14 amino acids. The CDR3 DNA sequence: TGTGCCAGCAGCTTGGGCGGGGCTCAAGAGACCCAGTACTTC. Amino acids: CASSLGGAQETQYF. The complete variable domain, with remaining parts taken from reference TRBV5-6 and TRBJ2-5, reads DAGVTQSPTHLIKTRGQQVTLRCSPKSGHDTVSWYQQALGQGPQFIFQYYEEEERQRGNFPDRFSGHQFPNYSSELNVNALLLGDSALYLCASSLGGAQETQYFGPGTRLLVL.

The V and J genes are TRBV11-3 and TRBJ1-4, with unresolved D. This CDR3 region has 14 residues. Germline loops: CDR1 SGHNT, CDR2 YENEEA. Trimming left V 5 bases short and J 8 bases short, with 15 bases between. The CDR3 is CASSPYRHSEKLFF. In nucleotides, the CDR3 is TGTGCCAGCAGCCCGTACCGACATTCAGAAAAACTGTTTTTT.

This rearrangement joins TRBV5-1 to TRBJ2-7, with 10 bases that match TRBD2. V trimming: 0 bases; J trimming: 0 bases; junction bases outside the gene matches: 3. The CDR3 has 16 amino acids. Per germline, CDR1 SGHRS and CDR2 YFSETQ. The chain's CDR3 is CASSLVASGSSYEQYF. CDR3 DNA sequence: TGCGCCAGCAGCTTGGTGGCTAGCGGGAGCTCCTACGAGCAGTACTTC.

The gene calls are TRBV15 and TRBJ1-6; a weak D match, TRBD1 (6 bases). The germline V and J ends were trimmed by 5 bases and 5 bases, with 13 bases remaining between them. The CDR3 spans 15 residues. From germline, CDR1 is LNHNV and CDR2 YYDKDF (reference sequence). The CDR3 spells CATSVGGFDNSPLHF. As DNA, the CDR3 is TGTGCCACCAGCGTAGGGGGTTTCGATAATTCACCCCTCCACTTT.

This chain connects TRBV18 to TRBJ2-1; tentatively, D is TRBD2 (6 bases). Germline V CDR1 and CDR2: KGHSH, LQKENI. The CDR3 contains 16 residues. Deletions cut 5 bases from V and 0 bases from J, with 14 bases between. The CDR3 reads CASSDLSGPSYNEQFF. CDR3 DNA sequence: TGTGCCAGCTCAGATCTAAGCGGGCCCTCCTACAATGAGCAGTTCTTC.

This rearrangement joins TRBV24-1 to TRBJ2-2; 10 nucleotides match TRBD2. This CDR3 region has 20 residues. The junction had 20 bases not matched to a gene; V was cut back by 5 bases and J by 6 bases. From germline, CDR1 is KGHDR and CDR2 SFDVKD. In DNA form, the CDR3 reads TGTGCCACCAGTGGTGTAAGGGGAGCAGCGGGAGGGCCCGTGGCCGGGGAGCTGTTTTTT. Residues: CATSGVRGAAGGPVAGELFF.

The chain carries TRBV7-2 and TRBJ1-2; 7 bases are shared with TRBD1. Germline loops: CDR1 SGHTA, CDR2 FQGNSA. J gave up 8 bases and V 4 bases, and 13 bases lay outside the gene matches. The CDR3 length is 15 residues. CDR3 loop: CASSSSVAGGFGYTF. The DNA for the CDR3 is TGTGCCAGCAGCTCCTCCGTGGCAGGGGGTTTCGGCTACACCTTC.

The J gene is TRBJ1-1, the V gene TRBV11-1; 7 nucleotides match TRBD1. This CDR3 region has 16 residues. Trimming took 4 bases from V and 1 from J; bases not matched to a gene: 9. The V gene's germline CDR1 is SGHAT and CDR2 FQDESV (reference sequence). The CDR3 DNA reads TGTGCCAGCAGCTCGAGGGGGCCGAGGGGGAACACTGAAGCTTTCTTT. Its translation is CASSSRGPRGNTEAFF.

The chain is built from TRBV5-4 and TRBJ2-3; 8 bases agree with TRBD2. Germline-derived CDR1 and CDR2 are SGHNT and YYREEE (reference sequence). The CDR3 has 15 residues. V shed 2 bases, J shed 6 bases, and the junction held 8 bases outside the gene matches. Written as DNA, the CDR3 is TGTGCCAGCAGCTTACGCGGGGGGCGCCCCGATACGCAGTATTTT. It specifies CASSLRGGRPDTQYF.

The rearrangement uses TRBV4-1 and TRBJ1-2; possibly TRBD1 for D (6 bases). Germline V lookup: CDR1 MGHRA, CDR2 YSYEKL. V was clipped by 1 base and J by 4 bases, with 16 bases between them. This CDR3 has 16 amino acids. In nucleotides, the CDR3 is TGCGCCAGCAGCCAAGGATCACGGACAGTTGTCTATGGCTACACCTTC. It is translated as CASSQGSRTVVYGYTF.

This clone is a singleton in its sample. This chain connects TRBV2 to TRBJ2-7, with TRBD1 identical over 10 bases. The CDR3 is 13 residues long. Germline V gene data show CDR1 as SNHLY and CDR2 as FYNNEI. J was trimmed by 11 bases and V by 3 bases; bases with no gene match: 7. CDR3 region: CASSEGTGAPKYF. DNA of the CDR3: TGTGCCAGCAGTGAGGGGACAGGGGCCCCTAAGTACTTC.

The genes are TRBV19 and TRBJ1-4, with 8 bases that match TRBD1. V was clipped by 3 bases and J by 3 bases; unmatched bases: 3. Germline CDR1 is LNHDA and CDR2 is SQIVND (reference sequence). The CDR3 length is 15 residues. CDR3 sequence reads: CASSMTGAANEKLFF. The CDR3 DNA reads as TGTGCCAGTAGTATGACAGGGGCAGCTAATGAAAAACTGTTTTTT.

V usage is TRBV5-1 and J usage is TRBJ2-7; 9 bases fit TRBD1. The germline gives CDR1 SGHRS, CDR2 YFSETQ. This CDR3 has 13 amino acids. V trimming: 4 bases; J trimming: 7 bases; junction bases outside the gene matches: 6. Here the CDR3 reads CASSVQGAEEQYF. The CDR3 DNA reads as TGCGCCAGCAGCGTACAGGGGGCTGAAGAGCAGTACTTC.

The V call is TRBV5-1, the J call TRBJ2-2, with D tentatively TRBD1 (6 bases). V was cut by 6 bases and J by 3 bases, with 12 bases left in between. The germline V gene has CDR1 SGHRS and CDR2 YFSETQ. The CDR3 has 14 residues. CDR3 loop: CASNREGYTGELFF. CDR3 bases: TGCGCCAGCAACAGGGAAGGTTACACCGGGGAGCTGTTTTTT.

This sequence joins TRBV5-6 and TRBJ2-5; 11 bases line up with TRBD2. This CDR3 has 14 amino acids. Germline trimming cut 2 bases from V and 4 bases from J; bases unmatched to any gene: 1. Germline CDR1 reads SGHDT; CDR2 reads YYEEEE. For the CDR3, the DNA is TGTGCCAGCAGCTTACTAGCGGGGGTAGAGACCCAGTACTTC. It yields the protein CASSLLAGVETQYF.

The gene calls are TRBV5-1 and TRBJ2-7; 10 bases match TRBD2. CDR1 is SGHRS and CDR2 is YFSETQ in the germline V gene. CDR3 length: 12 amino acids. V shed 4 bases, J shed 9 bases, and the junction held 4 bases outside the gene matches. The CDR3 reads CASSGVAGGQYF. The CDR3 DNA reads as TGCGCCAGCAGCGGAGTAGCGGGGGGGCAGTACTTC.

The rearrangement joins TRBV3-1 (or the pseudogene TRBV3-2) to TRBJ2-2, with 12 bases that match TRBD2. CDR3 length equals 16 residues. Germline V gene sequence: CDR1 LGHDT, CDR2 YNNKEL (reference sequence). The V and J ends lost 4 bases and 2 bases, in that order; junction bases with no gene match: 2. The CDR3 spells CASSRGLAGNTGELFF. The DNA for the CDR3 is TGTGCCAGCAGCCGCGGACTAGCGGGAAACACCGGGGAGCTGTTTTTT.

The chain carries TRBV7-8 and TRBJ1-2; 7 bases align to TRBD1. CDR3 length: 15 amino acids. The germline V gene encodes CDR1 SGHVS and CDR2 FQNEAQ. With 4 bases clipped from V and 3 bases from J, the junction kept 8 bases outside the gene matches. CDR3 loop: CASSSQGGSDYGYTF. The CDR3 DNA follows: TGTGCCAGCAGCTCCCAGGGGGGCTCGGACTATGGCTACACCTTC.

The chain recombines TRBV4-1 with TRBJ1-1; D is perhaps TRBD1 (6 bases). V shed 0 bases and J shed 4 bases, with 21 bases lying between them. The CDR3 spans 18 residues. Germline CDR1 and CDR2: MGHRA and YSYEKL. The CDR3 sequence is CASSQDQFRQALSTEAFF. CDR3 sequence (DNA): TGCGCCAGCAGCCAAGATCAGTTCCGACAGGCCCTTTCCACTGAAGCTTTCTTT.

This clone was observed once. The chain couples TRBV4-3 to TRBJ1-4; TRBD1 matches at 7 bases. Germline V gene lookup returns CDR1 LGHNA and CDR2 YSLEER. This CDR3 has 17 amino acids. Trimming removed 4 bases from V and 6 bases from J; junction bases left unmatched: 14. The CDR3 DNA reads TGCGCCAGCAGCCCCTCACCCGTGACAGGGAGAGATGAAAAACTGTTTTTT. As protein: CASSPSPVTGRDEKLFF.

V gene TRBV7-9 combines with J gene TRBJ2-1; 8 bases fit TRBD2. CDR3 length: 15 residues. With 0 bases clipped from V and 9 bases from J, the junction kept 7 bases outside the gene matches. Germline V gene data show CDR1 as SEHNR and CDR2 as FQNEAQ (reference sequence). The CDR3 is CASSLAAGLATEQFF. The CDR3 nucleotides read TGTGCCAGCAGCTTAGCTGCCGGACTAGCAACTGAGCAGTTCTTC.

The chain carries TRBV30 and TRBJ2-3, with D perhaps matching TRBD1 (6 bases). Germline CDR1 is GTSNPN and CDR2 is SVGIG (reference sequence). The CDR3 sequence is 13 residues long. The V gene lost 0 bases and the J gene lost 4 bases, with 8 bases spanning the gap. CDR3 sequence (DNA): TGTGCCTGGAGTGTACAGGGCCCAGATACGCAGTATTTT. Translating gives CAWSVQGPDTQYF.